This TCR beta chain was identified during a study of OX40 agonist ivuxolimab in advanced cancers. About the investigation overall: Ivuxolimab was an agonistic, fully human IgG2 monoclonal antibody directed against OX40 (CD134), a costimulatory receptor. The monotherapy dose-escalation portion (N = 52 patients) of the phase I ivuxolimab trial is reported in the paper. Intravenous ivuxolimab was administered to patients every 2 weeks at six dose levels: 0.01, 0.1, 0.3, 1.5, 3 and 10 mg/kg. Among the roughly 52 dose-escalation patients, some 20 had hepatocellular carcinoma, 15 or so melanoma, 9 renal cell carcinoma and 9 head and neck cancer. A male proportion of approximately 83% and a mean age of approximately 55 years, ranging from about 23 to 90, were recorded for the dose-escalation cohort. The point of sequencing TCRbeta in the periphery was to test whether ivuxolimab changed TCR sequence diversity and drove clonal T-cell expansion. Partial responses occurred in three dose-escalation patients, of whom one had hepatocellular carcinoma and two had cutaneous melanoma. Patients were allowed to have had prior anti-PD-1, anti-PD-L1 or anti-CTLA-4 therapy, and around 37% of the dose-escalation patients had previously received checkpoint inhibitors. Here is what the overall study found, with its caveats: In the 0.1-3.0 mg/kg groups, partial responders were among the patients with the lowest normalized peripheral clonal expansion, particularly in CD8+ T cells. At doses of 0.1 to 3.0 mg/kg, clonal expansion of both CD4+ and CD8+ blood T cells was observed from baseline to week 6. Low levels of normalized T-cell clonal expansion were also seen in some nonresponding patients. Antigen specificity was not determined for the clonally expanded peripheral T cells. After ivuxolimab, CD8+ T cells had more expanded clones than CD4+ T cells on average.

The trial excluded patients who had a history of autoimmune disease or who were on systemic immunosuppression. Peripheral blood for TCR sequencing was drawn from every dose cohort at baseline, at cycle 4 day 1 and at cycle 7 day 1. Samples were obtained from an open-label, multicenter, first-in-human phase I dose-escalation trial of ivuxolimab. Adults with locally advanced or metastatic melanoma, renal cell carcinoma, hepatocellular carcinoma or head and neck squamous cell carcinoma were enrolled in the trial. Before TCR sequencing, CD4+ T cells and CD8+ T cells were sorted from peripheral blood as separate populations. Comments on this clone: There is no known antigen for this receptor. There are no base qualities to consult, and no much larger clone falls within one base.

For sequencing of the TCRbeta CDR3 region, genomic DNA was extracted from the sorted cells. The immunoSEQ Assay was used to sequence the TCRbeta CDR3 regions. TCRdb took over this immuneACCESS table, retaining in-frame rearrangements with V and J assigned. Such tables are incomplete; in checked studies, under half of the missing clones stem from an unresolved V gene, and the remainder is unexplained. The sample table records about 69,000 clones; nearly 90% of these occur just once. The top ten hold about 11% of the sample. The input for sequencing was CD4+ or CD8+ T cells sorted from blood, taken in a trial of the OX40 agonist ivuxolimab. The clonotype originates from an adult with an advanced solid tumor such as melanoma, head and neck, liver or kidney cancer.

The CDR3 is CASSLDLQPQHF. The nucleotide sequence is given as TGTGCCAGCAGCTTAGATCTTCAGCCCCAGCATTTT. The chain couples TRBV7-2 to TRBJ1-5; the D segment cannot be called with confidence. The CDR1 and CDR2 encoded by the germline V gene are SGHTA and FQGNSA. V sheds 1 base and J sheds 6 bases, leaving 4 bases between their ends. Reading from cysteine to phenylalanine, the CDR3 counts 12 amino acids. CDR3 DNA is the only sequence kept; it has 36 bases, read in frame from the first base.